These T cell receptor beta chains were read from a single sample in a study of blood T cell repertoires in COVID-19. TCRdb's copy holds only in-frame clones and misses some; the assay was immunoSEQ multiplex PCR. The table has 300,000 to 450,000 clones, 80% to 90% seen once. The sequenced sample was PBMCs or T cells enriched from blood (not recorded which). The receptor source for this set is a man aged 18 to 35 who had recovered from COVID-19. CDR3s include the opening cysteine and the closing phenylalanine or tryptophan. The order of the fields is J gene, clone size, D gene, V gene, CDR3 DNA, CDR3 protein. The D gene is left open where the match is weak. Size is omitted from some rows. Given values are once, few, many or a class for expanded clones.

TRBJ2-7	.	.	TRBV6-6	TGTGCCAGCACCTCGGACAGAGAAGACTACGAGCAGTACTTC	CASTSDREDYEQYF
TRBJ1-5	few	.	TRBV5-8	TGTGCCAGCAGCGAATTATCGGGGTTCAATCAGCCCCAGCATTTT	CASSELSGFNQPQHF
TRBJ1-3	.	.	TRBV29-1	TGCAGCGCCCCCACTAGGGAGGGTGAGGATGGAAACACCATATATTTT	CSAPTREGEDGNTIYF
TRBJ2-6	.	TRBD1	TRBV19	TGTGCCAGTAGTAGACAGGGGGCAGGTGGGGCCAACGTCCTGACTTTC	CASSRQGAGGANVLTF
TRBJ2-3	.	TRBD2	TRBV12-5	TGTGCTAGTGGTTTGGTACTACTAGCGGGGGCCAAGATATCCCCGTATTTT	CASGLVLLAGAKISPYF
TRBJ2-7	.	TRBD2	TRBV9	TGTGCCAGCAGCCCGTATGAGCGGGGGTTGTACGAGCAGTACTTC	CASSPYERGLYEQYF
TRBJ1-2	.	.	TRBV25-1	TGTGCCACCAAGTCCCGGACAGATGGCTACACCTTC	CATKSRTDGYTF
TRBJ2-5	once	TRBD2	TRBV2	TGTGCCAGCACCCCGAGGACTAGCAGTGAGACCCAGTACTTC	CASTPRTSSETQYF
TRBJ2-3	.	.	TRBV15	TGTGCCACCAGCAGAGATCTAGGCAGTACCACAGATACGCAGTATTTT	CATSRDLGSTTDTQYF
TRBJ1-6	.	.	TRBV3-1/TRBV3-2	TGTGCCAGCAGCCAAGGGGGGGGACTAAGGAATTCACCCCTCCACTTT	CASSQGGGLRNSPLHF
TRBJ1-1	.	.	TRBV28	TGTGCCAGCAGTGTTAACAGGGAAAGTGAAGCTTTCTTT	CASSVNRESEAFF
TRBJ2-7	.	.	TRBV28	TGTGCCAGCAGTTTATCCCCGCAGGGGGGTAACGAGCAGTACTTC	CASSLSPQGGNEQYF
TRBJ2-7	.	.	TRBV30	TGTGCCTGGAGTGTACAGGTCGCCTCCTACGAGCAGTACTTC	CAWSVQVASYEQYF
TRBJ1-5	.	TRBD1	TRBV6-5	TGTGCCAGCAGTCGAAACCGGGACAGGGTGGTGGCCCAGCATTTT	CASSRNRDRVVAQHF
TRBJ1-5	.	.	TRBV6-1	TGTGCCAGCAGTGAAGGAGGCGGGTGGGATCAGCCCCAGCATTTT	CASSEGGGWDQPQHF
TRBJ1-4	.	.	TRBV6-5	TGTGCCAGCAGTTCCCAGGCAACTAATGAAAAACTGTTTTTT	CASSSQATNEKLFF
TRBJ1-1	.	.	TRBV7-6	TGTGCCAGCAGCTCCTACCCGGAGGGTGAAGCTTTCTTT	CASSSYPEGEAFF
TRBJ1-4	many	TRBD1	TRBV6-1	TGTGCCAGCAGTGAATTCGGACAGGGGGATGAAAAACTGTTTTTT	CASSEFGQGDEKLFF
TRBJ2-1	.	.	TRBV7-2	TGTGCCAGCAGCTCAAAACCCAACAGGGATGGCGAGCAGTTCTTC	CASSSKPNRDGEQFF
TRBJ1-6	.	.	TRBV10-3	TGTGCCATCAGTGAGCAGGGGCTGAATAATTCACCCCTCCACTTT	CAISEQGLNNSPLHF
TRBJ2-2	.	.	TRBV6-4	TGTGCCAGCAGTGACTCGGGACAAAACACCGGGGAGCTGTTTTTT	CASSDSGQNTGELFF
TRBJ2-7	.	.	TRBV27	TGTGCCAGCAGCCCCAAAGGGGTCTCCTACGAGCAGTACTTC	CASSPKGVSYEQYF
TRBJ2-1	few	TRBD2	TRBV19	TGTGCCAGTAGTTGGCGGGGGGGTAATGAGCAGTTCTTC	CASSWRGGNEQFF
TRBJ1-1	once	.	TRBV12-3/TRBV12-4	TGTGCCAGCAGTCATACAGGGTACACTGAAGCTTTCTTT	CASSHTGYTEAFF
TRBJ1-3	.	.	TRBV30	TGTGCCTGGAGTGTACTTGGAAACACCATATATTTT	CAWSVLGNTIYF
TRBJ2-1	.	TRBD2	TRBV5-1	TGCGCCAGCAGCGCAAGAGGCGGGAGCACGTACAATGAGCAGTTCTTC	CASSARGGSTYNEQFF
TRBJ2-3	.	TRBD2	TRBV19	TGTGCCAGTAGTGATAGCGGGAGCGTAACAGATACGCAGTATTTT	CASSDSGSVTDTQYF
TRBJ2-2	.	TRBD2	TRBV5-4	TGTGCCAGCAGCTTGCGTAGCGGGGGACCACCCGGGGAGCTGTTTTTT	CASSLRSGGPPGELFF
TRBJ2-3	.	TRBD2	TRBV3-1/TRBV3-2	TGTGCCAGCAGCCGATCGTTCGGGACTAGCGGGACCAGCACAGATACGCAGTATTTT	CASSRSFGTSGTSTDTQYF
TRBJ2-7	.	.	TRBV28	TGTGCCAGCAGTTCCCCCAGGTTGGCCTACGAGCAGTACTTC	CASSSPRLAYEQYF
TRBJ2-7	once	.	TRBV12-3/TRBV12-4	TGTGCCAGCAGTTTGAGTTTGTTCTACGAGCAGTACTTC	CASSLSLFYEQYF